Sequencing of this T cell receptor (beta chain) was carried out in a study of T-cell reconstitution after alpha-beta-depleted transplantation in children. During its preparation, the TCRbeta library received unique molecular identifiers. Each CDR3 protein gets one entry after TCRdb re-called the PCR reads with MiXCR. The table has around 500,000 distinct CDR3 sequences, roughly an eighth seen once. There are 12 residues in the CDR3. V was shortened by 7 bases and J by 8 bases, with 13 bases between the two germline ends. This specimen was PBMCs from the stem cell graft donor, taken from the stem cell graft. The chain carries TRBV12-3 or TRBV12-4 and TRBJ2-3; D ambiguous. This clonotype originated in a human donor who donated a stem cell graft to a child with combined immunodeficiency. CDR3 in DNA: TGTGCCAGCACTGCTGGATTTGGTACGCAGTATTTT. It specifies CASTAGFGTQYF.